This T cell receptor beta chain appears in the sequencing data of a study of beta chain features in type 1 diabetes. Background on the study: On cell yields, gender and age, patients and healthy donors were similar.

Study conclusions and caveats: Comparison showed that naive, central memory and Treg TCRB repertoires appeared more similar among patients than among healthy donors.

This CDR3 comprises 13 residues. Trimming shortened V by 2 bases and J by 5 bases, and 8 bases separated the two germline ends. Germline V gene lookup returns CDR1 MDHEN and CDR2 SYDVKM. Worth noting for this clone: Antigen unknown.

Sorted populations all exceeded 95% purity. As every portion of the isolated RNA was reverse transcribed, the sequencing read expressed TCRB transcripts. The assay was immunoSEQ multiplex PCR, and TCRdb's table has in-frame clones only and misses some. In the table there are under 500,000 clones, approximately 30% of which are singletons. Specimen: naive CD4+ T cells from blood. This TCR came from a man aged 18 to 35 in good health. V gene TRBV28 combines with J gene TRBJ2-3; no reliable D call. Here the CDR3 reads CASSLGLGDTQYF. CDR3 sequence (DNA): TGTGCCAGCAGTTTAGGCCTGGGAGATACGCAGTATTTT.